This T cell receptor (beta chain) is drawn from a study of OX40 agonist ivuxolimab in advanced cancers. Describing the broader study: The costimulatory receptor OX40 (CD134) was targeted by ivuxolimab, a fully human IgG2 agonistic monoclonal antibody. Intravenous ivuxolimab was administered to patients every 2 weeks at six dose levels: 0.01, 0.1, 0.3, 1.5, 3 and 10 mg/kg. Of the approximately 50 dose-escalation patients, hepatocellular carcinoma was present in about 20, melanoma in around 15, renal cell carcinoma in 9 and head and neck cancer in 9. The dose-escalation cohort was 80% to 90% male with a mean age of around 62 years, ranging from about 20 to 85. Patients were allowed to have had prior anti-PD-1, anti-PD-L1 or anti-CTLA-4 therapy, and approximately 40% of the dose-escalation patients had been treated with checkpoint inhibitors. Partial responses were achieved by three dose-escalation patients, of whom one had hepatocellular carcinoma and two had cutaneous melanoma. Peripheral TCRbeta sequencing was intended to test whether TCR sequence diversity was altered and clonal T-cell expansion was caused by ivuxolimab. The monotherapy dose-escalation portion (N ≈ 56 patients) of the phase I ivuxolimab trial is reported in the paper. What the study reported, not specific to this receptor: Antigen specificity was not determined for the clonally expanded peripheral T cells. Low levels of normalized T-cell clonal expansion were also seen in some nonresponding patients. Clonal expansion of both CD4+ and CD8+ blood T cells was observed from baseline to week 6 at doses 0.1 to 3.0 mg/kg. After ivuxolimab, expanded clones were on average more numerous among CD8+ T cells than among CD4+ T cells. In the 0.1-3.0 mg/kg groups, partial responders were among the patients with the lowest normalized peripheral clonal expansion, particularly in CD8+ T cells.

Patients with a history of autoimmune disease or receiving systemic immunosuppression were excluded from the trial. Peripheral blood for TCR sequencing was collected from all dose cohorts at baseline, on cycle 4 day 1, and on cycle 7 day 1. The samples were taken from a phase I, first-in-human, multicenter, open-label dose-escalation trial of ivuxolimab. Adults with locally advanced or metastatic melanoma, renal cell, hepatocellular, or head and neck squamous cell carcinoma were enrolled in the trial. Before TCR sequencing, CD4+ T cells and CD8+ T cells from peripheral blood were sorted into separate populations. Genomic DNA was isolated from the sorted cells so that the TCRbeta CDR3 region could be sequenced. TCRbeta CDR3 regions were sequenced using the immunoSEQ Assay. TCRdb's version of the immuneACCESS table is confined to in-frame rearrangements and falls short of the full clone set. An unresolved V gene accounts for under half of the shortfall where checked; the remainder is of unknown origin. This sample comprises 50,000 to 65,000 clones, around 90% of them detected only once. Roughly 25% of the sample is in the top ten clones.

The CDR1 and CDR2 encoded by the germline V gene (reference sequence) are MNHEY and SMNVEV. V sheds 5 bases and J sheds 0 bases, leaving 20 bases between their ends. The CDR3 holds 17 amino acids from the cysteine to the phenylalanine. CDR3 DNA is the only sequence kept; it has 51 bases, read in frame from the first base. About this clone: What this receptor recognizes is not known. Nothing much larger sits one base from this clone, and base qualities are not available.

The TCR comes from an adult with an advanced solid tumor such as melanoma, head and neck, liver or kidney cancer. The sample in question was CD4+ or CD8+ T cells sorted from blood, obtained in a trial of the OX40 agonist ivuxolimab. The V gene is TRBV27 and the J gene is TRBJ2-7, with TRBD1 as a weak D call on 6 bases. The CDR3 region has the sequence CASSPIPGTLSSYEQYF. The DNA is TGTGCCAGCAGTCCAATCCCGGGGACACTTAGCTCCTACGAGCAGTACTTC.